This T cell receptor (beta chain) is drawn from a study of blood T cell repertoires in COVID-19. The V gene lost 6 bases and the J gene lost 2 bases, with 13 bases spanning the gap. Germline CDR1 reads SEHNR; CDR2 reads FQNEAQ (reference sequence). The CDR3 is 15 amino acids. Sequencing used immunoSEQ multiplex PCR; TCRdb keeps in-frame clones, though not all of them. The sample contains about 180,000 clones, 75% to 90% of which appear only once. Recruits, aged roughly 18 to 90 years, lived in 24 US areas. This receptor was identified in a woman in her 40s with acute COVID-19. The chain has TRBV7-9 and TRBJ1-4; tentative D call: TRBD1 (6 bases). Sequencing was carried out using PBMCs or T cells enriched from blood (not recorded which). DNA for the CDR3: TGTGCCAGCAGGGCCCGTCAGGGGACTAATGAAAAACTGTTTTTT. This codes for CASRARQGTNEKLFF. The full variable domain, in which reference TRBV7-9 and TRBJ1-4 provide the parts outside the CDR3, is DTGVSQNPRHKITKRGQNVTFRCDPISEHNRLYWYRQTLGQGPEFLTYFQNEAQLEKSRLLSDRFSAERPKGSFSTLEIQRTEQGDSAMYLCASRARQGTNEKLFFGSGTQLSVL.